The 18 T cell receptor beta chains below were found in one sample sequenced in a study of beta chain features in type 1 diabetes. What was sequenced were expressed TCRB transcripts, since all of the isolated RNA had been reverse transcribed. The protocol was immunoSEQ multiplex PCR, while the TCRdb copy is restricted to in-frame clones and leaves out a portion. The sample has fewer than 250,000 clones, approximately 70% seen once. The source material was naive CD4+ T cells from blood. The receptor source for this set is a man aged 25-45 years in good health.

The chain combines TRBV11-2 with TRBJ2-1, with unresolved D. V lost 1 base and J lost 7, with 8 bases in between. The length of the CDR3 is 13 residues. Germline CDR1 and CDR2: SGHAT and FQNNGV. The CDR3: CASSLGVYNEQFF. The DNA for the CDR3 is TGTGCCAGCAGCTTAGGGGTATATAATGAGCAGTTCTTC.

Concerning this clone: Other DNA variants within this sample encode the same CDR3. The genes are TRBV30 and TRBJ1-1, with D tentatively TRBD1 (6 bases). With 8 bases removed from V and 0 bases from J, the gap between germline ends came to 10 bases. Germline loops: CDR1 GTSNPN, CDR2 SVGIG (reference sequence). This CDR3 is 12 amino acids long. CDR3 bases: TGTGCCGGGGGCCGGTTGAACACTGAAGCTTTCTTT. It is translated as CAGGRLNTEAFF. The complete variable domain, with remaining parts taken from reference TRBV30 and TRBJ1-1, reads SQTIHQWPATLVQPVGSPLSLECTVEGTSNPNLYWYRQAAGRGLQLLFYSVGIGQISSEVPQNLSASRPQDRQFILSSKKLLLSDSGFYLCAGGRLNTEAFFGQGTRLTVV.

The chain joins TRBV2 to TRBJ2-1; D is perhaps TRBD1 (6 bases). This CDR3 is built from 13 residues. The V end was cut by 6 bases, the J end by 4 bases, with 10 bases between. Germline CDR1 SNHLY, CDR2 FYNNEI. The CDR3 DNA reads TGTGCCAGCAGCCTGGACAGTTACAATGAGCAGTTCTTC. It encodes CASSLDSYNEQFF.

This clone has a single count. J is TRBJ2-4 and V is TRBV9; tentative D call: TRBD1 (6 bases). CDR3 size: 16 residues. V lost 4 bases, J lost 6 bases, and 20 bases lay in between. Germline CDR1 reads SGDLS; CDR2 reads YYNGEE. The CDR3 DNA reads TGTGCCAGCAGCACCCGGCCCTCAGGGGTTGGAAACATTCAGTACTTC. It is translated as CASSTRPSGVGNIQYF.

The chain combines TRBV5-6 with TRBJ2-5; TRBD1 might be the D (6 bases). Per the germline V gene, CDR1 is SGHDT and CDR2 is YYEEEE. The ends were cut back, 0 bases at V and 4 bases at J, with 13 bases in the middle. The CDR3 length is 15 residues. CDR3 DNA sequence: TGTGCCAGCAGCTTGGAACAGGGCGGTCGAGAGACCCAGTACTTC. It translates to CASSLEQGGRETQYF.

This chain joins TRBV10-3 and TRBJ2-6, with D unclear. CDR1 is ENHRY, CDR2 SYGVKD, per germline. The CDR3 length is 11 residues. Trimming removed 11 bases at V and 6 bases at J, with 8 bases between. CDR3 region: CAVSEANVLTF. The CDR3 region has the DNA TGTGCCGTATCAGAGGCCAACGTCCTGACTTTC.

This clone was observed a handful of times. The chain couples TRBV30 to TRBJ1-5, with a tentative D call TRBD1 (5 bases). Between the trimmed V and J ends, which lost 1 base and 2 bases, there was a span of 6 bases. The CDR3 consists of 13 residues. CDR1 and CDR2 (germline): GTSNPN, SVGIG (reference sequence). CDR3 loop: CAWSEGRNQPQHF. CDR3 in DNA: TGTGCCTGGAGTGAGGGGCGCAATCAGCCCCAGCATTTT.

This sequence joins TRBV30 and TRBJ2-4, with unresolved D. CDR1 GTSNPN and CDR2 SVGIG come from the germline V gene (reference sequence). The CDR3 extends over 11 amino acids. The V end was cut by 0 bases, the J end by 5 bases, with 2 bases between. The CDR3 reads CAWSVQNIQYF. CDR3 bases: TGTGCCTGGAGTGTACAAAACATTCAGTACTTC.

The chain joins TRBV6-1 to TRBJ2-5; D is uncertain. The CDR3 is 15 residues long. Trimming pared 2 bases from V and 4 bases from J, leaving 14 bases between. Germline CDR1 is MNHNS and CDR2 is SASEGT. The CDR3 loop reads CASSETANKGETQYF. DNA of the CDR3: TGTGCCAGCAGTGAAACGGCCAACAAGGGAGAGACCCAGTACTTC.

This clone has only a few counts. CDR3 coding DNA: TGTGCCTGGGACAGAGGGCGGGAAGAGACCCAGTACTTC. Encoded protein: CAWDRGREETQYF. The chain carries TRBV30 and TRBJ2-5; either TRBD1 or TRBD2 may supply D (5 bases each). The CDR3 covers 13 residues. Germline CDR1 and CDR2: GTSNPN and SVGIG (reference sequence). Trimming pared 5 bases from V and 3 bases from J, leaving 13 bases between.

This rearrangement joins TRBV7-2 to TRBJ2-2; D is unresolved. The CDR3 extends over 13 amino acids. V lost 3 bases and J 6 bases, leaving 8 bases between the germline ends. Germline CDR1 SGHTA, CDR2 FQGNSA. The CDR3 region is CASSFYSSGELFF. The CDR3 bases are TGTGCCAGCAGCTTTTATTCGTCCGGGGAGCTGTTTTTT.

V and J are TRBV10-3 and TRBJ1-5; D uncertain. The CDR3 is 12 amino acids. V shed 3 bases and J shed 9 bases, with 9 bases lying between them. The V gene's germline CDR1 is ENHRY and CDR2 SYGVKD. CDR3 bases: TGTGCCATCAGTGATCAACATCGGCCCCAGCATTTT. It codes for CAISDQHRPQHF.

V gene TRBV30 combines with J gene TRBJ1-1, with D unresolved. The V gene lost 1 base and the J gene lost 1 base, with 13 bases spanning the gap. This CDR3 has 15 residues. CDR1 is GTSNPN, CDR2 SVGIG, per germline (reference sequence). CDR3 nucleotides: TGTGCCTGGAGTGGGCTTCTGAGATCGAACACTGAAGCTTTCTTT. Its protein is CAWSGLLRSNTEAFF.

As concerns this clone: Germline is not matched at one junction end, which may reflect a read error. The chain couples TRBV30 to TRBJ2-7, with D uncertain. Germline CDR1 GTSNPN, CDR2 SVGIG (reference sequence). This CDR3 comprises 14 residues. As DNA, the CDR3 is TGTGCCTGGAGGCAACCTCACGACTCCCACGAGCAGTACTTC. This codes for CAWRQPHDSHEQYF.

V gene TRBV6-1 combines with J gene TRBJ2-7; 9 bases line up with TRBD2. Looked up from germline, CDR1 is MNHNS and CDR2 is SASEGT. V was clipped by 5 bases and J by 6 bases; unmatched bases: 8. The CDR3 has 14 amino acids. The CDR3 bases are TGTGCCAGCAGTATAGCGGGAGCGGTCTCCGAGCAGTACTTC. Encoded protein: CASSIAGAVSEQYF.

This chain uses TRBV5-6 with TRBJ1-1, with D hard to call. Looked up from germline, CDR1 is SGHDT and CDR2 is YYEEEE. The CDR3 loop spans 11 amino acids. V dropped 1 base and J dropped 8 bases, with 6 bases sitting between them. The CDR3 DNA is TGTGCCAGCAGCTTGATAGGGGAAGCTTTCTTT. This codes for CASSLIGEAFF.

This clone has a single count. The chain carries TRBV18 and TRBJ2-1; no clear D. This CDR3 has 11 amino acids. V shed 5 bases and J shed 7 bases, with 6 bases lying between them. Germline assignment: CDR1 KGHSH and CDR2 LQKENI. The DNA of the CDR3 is TGTGCCAGCTCAACTTTGAATGAGCAGTTCTTC. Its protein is CASSTLNEQFF.

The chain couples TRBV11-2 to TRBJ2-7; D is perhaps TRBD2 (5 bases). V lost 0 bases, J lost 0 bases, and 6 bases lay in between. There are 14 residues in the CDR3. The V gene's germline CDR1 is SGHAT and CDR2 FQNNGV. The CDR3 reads CASSLERVSYEQYF. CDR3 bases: TGTGCCAGCAGCTTAGAGAGGGTCTCCTACGAGCAGTACTTC.